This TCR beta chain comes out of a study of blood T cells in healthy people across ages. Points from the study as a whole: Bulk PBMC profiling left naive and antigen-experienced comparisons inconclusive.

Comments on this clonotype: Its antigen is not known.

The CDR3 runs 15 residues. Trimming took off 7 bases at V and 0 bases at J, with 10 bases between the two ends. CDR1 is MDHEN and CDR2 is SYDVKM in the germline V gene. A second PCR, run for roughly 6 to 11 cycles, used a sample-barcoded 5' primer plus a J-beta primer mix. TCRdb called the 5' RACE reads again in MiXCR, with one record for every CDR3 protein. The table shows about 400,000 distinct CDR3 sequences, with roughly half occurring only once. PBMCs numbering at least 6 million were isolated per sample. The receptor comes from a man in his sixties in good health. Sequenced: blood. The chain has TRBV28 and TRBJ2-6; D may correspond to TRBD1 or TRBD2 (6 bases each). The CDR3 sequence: CASTEGDSGANVLTF. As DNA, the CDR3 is TGTGCCAGCACGGAGGGGGACTCTGGGGCCAACGTCCTGACTTTC.